This is a list of T cell receptor beta chains from one sample in a study of cytomegalovirus exposure and HLA in healthy donors. This table comes from immunoSEQ multiplex PCR, and its TCRdb copy is limited to in-frame clones, with some not included. The table records about 120,000 clones, approximately 89% of them present only once. Sequencing used PBMCs. All receptors derive from a woman in her late teens or twenties in good health and CMV-seronegative. Both conserved end residues are part of each CDR3. The D gene is left open where the match is weak. Size is omitted from some rows. Given values are once, few, many or a class for expanded clones.

clone size	D gene	V gene	J gene	CDR3 DNA	CDR3 protein
NA	TRBD1	TRBV30	TRBJ1-1	TGTGCCTGGAGTGTACGGGCAGGGGGTGATGAAGCTTTCTTT	CAWSVRAGGDEAFF
NA	NA	TRBV30	TRBJ2-5	TGTGCCTGGAGTGTACTAGAGACCCAGTACTTC	CAWSVLETQYF
NA	NA	TRBV28	TRBJ2-7	TGTGCCAGCAGTTCCGACAGACGTTACGAGCAGTACTTC	CASSSDRRYEQYF
few	NA	TRBV18	TRBJ1-4	TGTGCCAGCTCCCCGCAGGGGACTAATGAAAAACTGTTTTTT	CASSPQGTNEKLFF
NA	NA	TRBV4-1	TRBJ2-7	TGCGCCAGCAGCCAGTCGGGTCTTTCCTACGAGCAGTACTTC	CASSQSGLSYEQYF
NA	NA	TRBV30	TRBJ2-5	TGTGCCTGGAGGGGATTTACAGGGAAAGGACGAGAGACCCAGTACTTC	CAWRGFTGKGRETQYF
NA	NA	TRBV14	TRBJ1-6	TGTGCCAGCAGCCGGGTAGCGGGCTCCTATAATTCACCCCTCCACTTT	CASSRVAGSYNSPLHF
NA	TRBD1	TRBV4-1	TRBJ2-2	TGCGCCAGCAGCCAAGATGGGACAGGGTTCTCCGGGGAGCTGTTTTTT	CASSQDGTGFSGELFF
NA	TRBD1	TRBV4-3	TRBJ2-7	TGCGCCAGCAGCCGCACGGCAGGGACAGGGTCTTCCTACGAGCAGTACTTC	CASSRTAGTGSSYEQYF
NA	NA	TRBV11-3	TRBJ2-2	TGTGCCAGCAGCTTATCAGGGTACGCCGGGGAGCTGTTTTTT	CASSLSGYAGELFF
NA	NA	TRBV6-6	TRBJ1-2	TGTGCCAGTACTGATCAACGGAACTATGGCTACACCTTC	CASTDQRNYGYTF
NA	NA	TRBV18	TRBJ1-6	TGTGCCAGCTCCCCCGGGGTCGAAGGGTCACCCCTCCACTTT	CASSPGVEGSPLHF
NA	NA	TRBV5-6	TRBJ1-2	TGTGCCAGCAGCTTGGGCAGTAACTATGGCTACACCTTC	CASSLGSNYGYTF
few	TRBD1	TRBV19	TRBJ1-2	TGTGCCAGTAGTATATATGGGACAGGGGGATATGGCTACACCTTC	CASSIYGTGGYGYTF
NA	TRBD1	TRBV28	TRBJ1-2	TGTGCCAGCAGTACAGACTTAGACAGGGGGCTCGATGGCTACACCTTC	CASSTDLDRGLDGYTF
NA	NA	TRBV19	TRBJ1-2	TGTGCCAGTAACCGACAGAAAGAAAGCTATGGCTACACCTTC	CASNRQKESYGYTF
NA	TRBD2	TRBV5-1	TRBJ2-1	TGCGCCAGCAGCCTCCCGAGCGGGAGTGTAGCCTACAATGAGCAGTTCTTC	CASSLPSGSVAYNEQFF
NA	TRBD1	TRBV11-2	TRBJ2-2	TGTGCCAGCAGCTTAATCCGCCGAACAGGGGGAGCCGGGGAGCTGTTTTTT	CASSLIRRTGGAGELFF
NA	TRBD1	TRBV25-1	TRBJ2-3	TGTGCCAGCTGTCCGGGACAGGGTGCAACAGATACGCAGTATTTT	CASCPGQGATDTQYF
NA	TRBD2	TRBV5-1	TRBJ2-1	TGCGCCAGCACGACGGGAGGCACCTCCTACAATGAGCAGTTCTTC	CASTTGGTSYNEQFF
NA	NA	TRBV28	TRBJ1-5	TGTGCCAGCAGTTTGTCACCAGGGGACGATGGCAATCAGCCCCAGCATTTT	CASSLSPGDDGNQPQHF
NA	NA	TRBV6-1	TRBJ2-1	TGTGCCAGCACCTGGACAGTTTACAATGAGCAGTTCTTC	CASTWTVYNEQFF
NA	TRBD1	TRBV6-1	TRBJ1-1	TGTGCCAGCAGTGGTGGGGACAGTAACACTGAAGCTTTCTTT	CASSGGDSNTEAFF